What follows are 11 T cell receptor beta chains derived from one specimen sequenced in a study of blood T cell repertoires in COVID-19. Assay: immunoSEQ multiplex PCR; the TCRdb copy retains only in-frame clones and omits some. The sample records roughly 120,000 clones, 75% to 90% being singletons. Material for sequencing was peripheral blood. The receptor set was obtained from a woman older than 75 with COVID-19, enrolled during active disease.

The chain combines TRBV19 with TRBJ2-3; D possibly corresponds to TRBD1 (8 bases). V was clipped by 8 bases and J by 5 bases, with 20 bases between them. CDR3 length equals 15 residues. Germline values: CDR1 LNHDA, CDR2 SQIVND (reference sequence). In nucleotides, the CDR3 is TGTGCCAGTGGGGGGGACAGGCTCGCGGGAGATACGCAGTATTTT. Protein: CASGGDRLAGDTQYF.

The V gene is TRBV9, the J gene TRBJ2-3, with D perhaps matching TRBD2 (6 bases). The length of the CDR3 is 16 residues. Germline loops: CDR1 SGDLS, CDR2 YYNGEE. Trimming stripped 0 bases from V and 4 bases from J, with 15 bases between. This CDR3 is CASSVATGRLSDTQYF. CDR3 nucleotides: TGTGCCAGCAGCGTAGCTACCGGGAGATTGTCAGATACGCAGTATTTT.

The chain employs TRBV29-1 and TRBJ2-2, with 10 nucleotides matching TRBD2. CDR1 SQVTM and CDR2 ANQGSEA come from the germline V gene. The V gene end was trimmed by 0 bases and the J gene end by 6 bases; junction bases not matched to a gene: 4. The CDR3 is made up of 15 amino acids. The CDR3 DNA is TGCAGCGTTGAAGATCTAGCGGGAGCTTCCGGGGAGCTGTTTTTT. This translates into CSVEDLAGASGELFF.

The chain uses TRBV27 and TRBJ2-5; TRBD1 might be the D (6 bases). This CDR3 contains 13 residues. V was cut by 8 bases and J by 1 base, with 11 bases left in between. The V gene's germline CDR1 is MNHEY and CDR2 SMNVEV (reference sequence). CDR3 coding DNA: TGTGCCAGCGGGGGCTGGATCCAAGAGACCCAGTACTTC. Its protein product is CASGGWIQETQYF.

The table lists this clone with a count of one. The rearrangement joins TRBV9 to TRBJ1-2; D might be TRBD1 (6 bases). CDR1 is SGDLS, CDR2 YYNGEE, per germline. CDR3 length: 17 amino acids. V dropped 0 bases and J dropped 0 bases, with 15 bases sitting between them. CDR3 sequence reads: CASSVGGWEGANYGYTF. The CDR3 DNA reads TGTGCCAGCAGCGTAGGGGGCTGGGAGGGGGCTAACTATGGCTACACCTTC.

The chain combines TRBV20-1 with TRBJ2-1; the match to TRBD2 covers 9 bases. Germline assignment: CDR1 DFQATT and CDR2 SNEGSKA (reference sequence). J lost 5 bases, V lost 3 bases, and 8 bases had no gene match. This CDR3 comprises 15 residues. This CDR3 is CSASHPTSGHNEQFF. CDR3 coding DNA: TGCAGTGCTAGTCACCCGACTAGCGGACACAATGAGCAGTTCTTC.

The V gene is TRBV5-1, the J gene TRBJ2-3; D may be TRBD1 (6 bases). V was clipped by 1 base and J by 1 base, with 13 bases between them. The CDR3 is made up of 16 amino acids. Germline V gene data show CDR1 as SGHRS and CDR2 as YFSETQ. CDR3: CASSLSGASRTDTQYF. The CDR3 bases are TGCGCCAGCAGCTTGTCAGGGGCCAGCCGCACAGATACGCAGTATTTT.

The chain combines TRBV3-1 (or the pseudogene TRBV3-2) with TRBJ2-7; 9 positions agree with TRBD1. The V gene's germline CDR1 is LGHDT and CDR2 YNNKEL (reference sequence). Unmatched junction bases numbered 5, after V lost 3 bases and J lost 5 bases. The CDR3 consists of 14 residues. CDR3 bases: TGTGCCAGCAGCCAGGGGACAGGGACCAACGAGCAGTACTTC. It specifies CASSQGTGTNEQYF.

The chain combines TRBV2 with TRBJ1-3, with D uncertain. Trimming stripped 3 bases from V and 1 base from J, with 13 bases between. The length of the CDR3 is 16 residues. Germline V gene lookup returns CDR1 SNHLY and CDR2 FYNNEI. The CDR3 nucleotides are TGTGCCAGCAGTGAGGCCTACACGGGGTCTGGAAACACCATATATTTT. This codes for CASSEAYTGSGNTIYF.

The J gene is TRBJ1-2, the V gene TRBV7-8, with 12 bases lining up with TRBD1. The V gene's germline CDR1 is SGHVS and CDR2 FQNEAQ. V was pared by 1 base and J by 7 bases, with 7 bases of the junction left unmatched. CDR3 length: 16 residues. CDR3 nucleotide sequence: TGTGCCAGCAGCTTAGACCTCCGGGACAGGGGGCCTGGCTACACCTTC. It codes for CASSLDLRDRGPGYTF. Complete variable domain (other parts from reference TRBV7-8 and TRBJ1-2): GAGVSQSPRYKVAKRGQDVALRCDPISGHVSLFWYQQALGQGPEFLTYFQNEAQLDKSGLPSDRFFAERPEGSVSTLKIQRTQQEDSAVYLCASSLDLRDRGPGYTFGSGTRLTVV.

The rearrangement uses TRBV19 and TRBJ2-5; 8 nucleotides match TRBD2. The CDR3 contains 13 residues. The J segment lost 5 bases and the V segment lost 5 bases, leaving 4 bases of the junction unmatched. Per the germline V gene, CDR1 is LNHDA and CDR2 is SQIVND (reference sequence). The CDR3 DNA follows: TGTGCCAGTAGTCGCGGGAGGAGGGAGACCCAGTACTTC. This gives the protein CASSRGRRETQYF.